This paragraph covers one TCR beta chain sequence. This entry is derived from a study of blood T cell repertoires in COVID-19. Overall study context: Whether acute or convalescent, the COVID-19 samples came from the United States, Italy and Spain.

The repertoire was sequenced with immunoSEQ multiplex PCR; TCRdb's copy has only in-frame clones and lacks some. The repertoire holds approximately 140,000 clones, with roughly 88% as singletons. Germline V lookup: CDR1 LNHDA, CDR2 SQIVND (reference sequence). This CDR3 contains 12 residues. V was shortened by 0 bases and J by 10 bases, with 9 bases between the two germline ends. The origin of this receptor is a man aged 70-80 years with active COVID-19. Material: peripheral blood. The chain has TRBV19 and TRBJ1-1, with a possible D match to TRBD1 (5 bases). For the CDR3, the DNA is TGTGCCAGTAGTATAGAAGGGGTACGAGCTTTCTTT. Translating gives CASSIEGVRAFF.